This passage covers 17 T cell receptor beta chains from one sample sequenced in a study of circulating and synovial CD4+ cells in juvenile arthritis. The table came from immunoSEQ multiplex PCR; TCRdb's copy has only in-frame clones and leaves some out. The sample lists 1,200 to 1,500 clones, roughly 87% occurring once. What was sequenced was HLA-DR+ CD4+ T cells from blood. Sample subset: circulating pathogenic-like lymphocytes, sorted as HLA-DR+CD14-CD3+CD4+CD25low/- blood T cells. The receptor set was obtained from a human donor with juvenile idiopathic arthritis.

The chain recombines TRBV5-1 with TRBJ1-3; D is undetermined. Per germline, CDR1 SGHRS and CDR2 YFSETQ. The CDR3 runs 14 residues. V dropped 4 bases and J dropped 0 bases, with 8 bases sitting between them. CDR3 DNA: TGCGCCAGCAGCGAGCTGAGCTCTGGAAACACCATATATTTT. This gives the protein CASSELSSGNTIYF.

This clone was seen once. The chain recombines TRBV4-1 with TRBJ2-1; 11 bases align to TRBD1. J was trimmed by 5 bases and V by 0 bases; bases with no gene match: 6. Germline assignment: CDR1 MGHRA and CDR2 YSYEKL. The CDR3 runs 17 residues. In DNA form, the CDR3 reads TGCGCCAGCAGCCAAGATCTGGGACAGGGGGTGGACAATGAGCAGTTCTTC. The encoded protein is CASSQDLGQGVDNEQFF.

In this sample, this clone turned up once. The chain employs TRBV7-6 and TRBJ1-6; D not certain. Germline-derived CDR1 and CDR2 are SGHVS and FNYEAQ. The CDR3 sequence is 14 residues long. V lost 5 bases to trimming and J lost 8 bases, with 13 bases between them. The DNA for the CDR3 is TGTGCCAGCAGCCCAGAGCCAGGTCATTCACCCCTCCACTTT. As protein: CASSPEPGHSPLHF.

This chain uses TRBV30 with TRBJ2-3, with D perhaps TRBD2 (5 bases). CDR3 length: 14 amino acids. Trimming cost V 4 bases and J 0 bases, with 11 bases left between them. The germline gives CDR1 GTSNPN, CDR2 SVGIG (reference sequence). Here the CDR3 reads CAWTRTGSTDTQYF. As DNA, the CDR3 is TGTGCCTGGACGAGGACGGGAAGCACAGATACGCAGTATTTT.

The chain employs TRBV5-1 and TRBJ2-7; weak D call: TRBD2 (5 bases). With 1 base removed from V and 7 bases from J, the gap between germline ends came to 24 bases. This CDR3 has 17 residues. The germline gives CDR1 SGHRS, CDR2 YFSETQ. The CDR3 reads CASSLSGGRPSFGEQYF. In DNA form, the CDR3 reads TGCGCCAGCAGCTTGAGCGGAGGAAGACCCTCATTTGGGGAGCAGTACTTC.

This clone is a singleton in its sample. The chain has TRBV5-1 and TRBJ1-3, with no clear D. The CDR3 spans 14 residues. Trimming shortened V by 0 bases and J by 1 base, and 5 bases separated the two germline ends. The germline V gene has CDR1 SGHRS and CDR2 YFSETQ. The CDR3 sequence is CASSLAGSGNTIYF. The CDR3 DNA follows: TGCGCCAGCAGCTTGGCGGGTTCTGGAAACACCATATATTTT.

The CDR3 nucleotides read TGTGCCAGCAGTTACTCAGGGGGCGGCTACACCTTC. Protein: CASSYSGGGYTF. The V and J genes are TRBV6-5 and TRBJ1-2; 7 nucleotides match TRBD1. J lost 8 bases, V lost 0 bases, and 0 bases had no gene match. There are 12 residues in the CDR3. Looked up from germline, CDR1 is MNHEY and CDR2 is SVGAGI.

This rearrangement joins TRBV10-1 to TRBJ2-2; D is unclear. Trimming took 1 base from V and 4 from J, leaving 7 bases between them. Germline V CDR1 and CDR2: WNHNN, SYGVQD (reference sequence). The length of the CDR3 is 14 residues. The CDR3 reads CASSEFQITGELFF. DNA for the CDR3: TGCGCCAGCAGTGAGTTTCAGATCACCGGGGAGCTGTTTTTT.

The chain is built from TRBV28 and TRBJ1-1; a possible D gene is TRBD1 (5 bases). The CDR3 has 14 residues. Germline V gives CDR1 MDHEN, CDR2 SYDVKM. V gave up 6 bases and J gave up 6 bases, with 17 bases separating them. The CDR3 DNA follows: TGTGCCAGCAGATCCGGGGGGTCTGGCGCTGAAGCTTTCTTT. This gives the protein CASRSGGSGAEAFF.

This chain uses TRBV5-1 with TRBJ2-5; D gene uncertain. The CDR3 totals 13 residues. Deletions cut 8 bases from V and 4 bases from J, with 15 bases between. CDR1 is SGHRS and CDR2 is YFSETQ in the germline V gene. This chain's CDR3 is CASHPGPGETQYF. In DNA, the CDR3 is TGCGCCAGTCACCCCGGCCCGGGAGAGACCCAGTACTTC. The full variable domain, its missing parts supplied by reference TRBV5-1 and TRBJ2-5, is KAGVTQTPRYLIKTRGQQVTLSCSPISGHRSVSWYQQTPGQGLQFLFEYFSETQRNKGNFPGRFSGRQFSNSRSEMNVSTLELGDSALYLCASHPGPGETQYFGPGTRLLVL.

CDR3 nucleotides: TGTGCCAGCAGCTCCCGGGGGGTAAACTATGGCTACACCTTC. Translated, it gives CASSSRGVNYGYTF. This chain joins TRBV5-4 and TRBJ1-2; D is perhaps TRBD1 (5 bases). The CDR3 consists of 14 residues. Germline V gives CDR1 SGHNT, CDR2 YYREEE (reference sequence). V lost 3 bases and J lost 2, with 11 bases in between.

This sequence joins TRBV4-1 and TRBJ1-6; the D is unclear. CDR1 is MGHRA, CDR2 YSYEKL, per germline. The CDR3 sequence is 15 residues long. V gave up 0 bases and J gave up 14 bases, with 17 bases separating them. CDR3 sequence (DNA): TGCGCCAGCAGCCAAGATTCGGGTAGTAGGAGGGCCCTCCACTTT. As protein: CASSQDSGSRRALHF.

This rearrangement joins TRBV28 to TRBJ2-7; 8 nucleotides line up with TRBD2. CDR1 and CDR2 from the germline V gene are MDHEN and SYDVKM. The junction had 6 bases not matched to a gene; V was cut back by 5 bases and J by 3 bases. The CDR3 is 14 residues long. The CDR3 loop is CASSTTGTSYEQYF. CDR3 nucleotides: TGTGCCAGCAGTACCACCGGGACTAGCTACGAGCAGTACTTC.

The chain links TRBV6-5 to TRBJ1-5; TRBD1 might be the D (5 bases). Germline V CDR1 and CDR2: MNHEY, SVGAGI. The CDR3 is 13 residues long. Trimming stripped 4 bases from V and 3 bases from J, with 7 bases between. CDR3 DNA sequence: TGTGCCAGCAGTTCCAGGGACAATCAGCCCCAGCATTTT. Protein sequence: CASSSRDNQPQHF.

This clone was seen once. The V call is TRBV29-1, the J call TRBJ1-1; D is perhaps TRBD1 (6 bases). The ends were cut back, 0 bases at V and 6 bases at J, with 14 bases in the middle. The CDR3 consists of 14 residues. Per the germline V gene, CDR1 is SQVTM and CDR2 is ANQGSEA. The CDR3 sequence: CSVEDIAGVAEAFF. The CDR3 region has the DNA TGCAGCGTTGAAGACATCGCAGGGGTGGCTGAAGCTTTCTTT.

V usage is TRBV5-6 and J usage is TRBJ2-5, with 12 bases matching TRBD2. Germline values: CDR1 SGHDT, CDR2 YYEEEE. V gave up 0 bases and J gave up 2 bases; unmatched junction bases: 2. CDR3 length: 16 amino acids. The CDR3, as DNA: TGTGCCAGCAGCTTGGCCCTAGCGGGGGGGCAAGAGACCCAGTACTTC. Protein: CASSLALAGGQETQYF.

The J gene is TRBJ2-3, the V gene TRBV28; 13 bases map to TRBD2. The CDR3 extends over 16 amino acids. V trimming: 6 bases; J trimming: 6 bases; junction bases outside the gene matches: 9. The germline CDR1 and CDR2 sequences are MDHEN and SYDVKM. CDR3 sequence: CASSPRLAGGRDTQYF. CDR3 bases: TGTGCCAGCAGCCCAAGACTAGCGGGAGGACGGGATACGCAGTATTTT.